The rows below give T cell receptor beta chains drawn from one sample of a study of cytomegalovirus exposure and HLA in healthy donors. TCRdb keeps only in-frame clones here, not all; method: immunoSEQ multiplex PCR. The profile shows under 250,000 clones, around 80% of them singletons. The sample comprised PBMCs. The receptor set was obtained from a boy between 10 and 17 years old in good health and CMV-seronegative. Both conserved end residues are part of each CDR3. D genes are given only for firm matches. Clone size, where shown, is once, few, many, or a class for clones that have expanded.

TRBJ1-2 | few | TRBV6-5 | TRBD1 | CASRRGLESGYTF | TGTGCCAGCAGAAGGGGGCTGGAGAGTGGCTACACCTTC
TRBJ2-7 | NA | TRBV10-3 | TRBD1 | CAISPFRQGASEQYF | TGTGCCATCAGTCCTTTTAGACAGGGGGCGTCTGAGCAGTACTTC
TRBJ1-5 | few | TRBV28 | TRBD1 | CASSLWTGVKDQPQHF | TGTGCCAGCAGTTTATGGACAGGGGTTAAGGATCAGCCCCAGCATTTT
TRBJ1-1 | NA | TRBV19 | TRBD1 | CASSIQTGGIGTEAFF | TGTGCCAGTAGTATCCAAACAGGGGGCATCGGCACTGAAGCTTTCTTT
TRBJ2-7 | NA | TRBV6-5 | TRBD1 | CASVPGTGSFEQYF | TGTGCCAGCGTCCCGGGGACAGGGAGTTTCGAGCAGTACTTC
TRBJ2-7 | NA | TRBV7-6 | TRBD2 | CASSRRSGSEYEQYF | TGTGCCAGCAGTCGACGGAGCGGGAGTGAGTACGAGCAGTACTTC
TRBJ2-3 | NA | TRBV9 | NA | CASSPPFGGSRDTQYF | TGTGCCAGCAGCCCCCCTTTTGGGGGGTCACGAGATACGCAGTATTTT
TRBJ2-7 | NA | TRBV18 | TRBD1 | CASSPSVGQGYEQYF | TGTGCCAGCTCACCTTCCGTAGGACAGGGCTACGAGCAGTACTTC
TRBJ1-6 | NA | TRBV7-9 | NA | CASSLAGESPLHF | TGTGCCAGCAGCTTAGCGGGCGAATCACCCCTCCACTTT
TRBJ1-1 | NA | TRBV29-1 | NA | CSVRRGDTEAFF | TGCAGCGTGCGTCGGGGGGACACTGAAGCTTTCTTT
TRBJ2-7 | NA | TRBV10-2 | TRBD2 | CASGWTSGGVYEQYF | TGCGCCAGCGGTTGGACTAGCGGGGGGGTATACGAGCAGTACTTC
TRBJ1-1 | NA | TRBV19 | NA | CASSNPTAFGLSNTEAFF | TGTGCCAGTAGTAACCCCACTGCTTTTGGACTTTCGAACACTGAAGCTTTCTTT
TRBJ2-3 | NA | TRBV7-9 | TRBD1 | CASSWGQGETDTQYF | TGTGCCAGCAGCTGGGGACAGGGGGAAACAGATACGCAGTATTTT
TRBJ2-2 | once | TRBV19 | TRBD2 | CASGTSGKVRNTGELFF | TGTGCCAGTGGGACTAGCGGGAAAGTCAGGAACACCGGGGAGCTGTTTTTT
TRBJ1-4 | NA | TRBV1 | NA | CTSSQGAAPGKLFF | TGCACCAGCAGCCAAGGTGCGGCTCCCGGAAAACTGTTTTTT
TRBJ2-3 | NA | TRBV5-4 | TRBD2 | CASRSGRETSTDTQYF | TGTGCCAGCAGGAGTGGGAGGGAGACCTCTACAGATACGCAGTATTTT
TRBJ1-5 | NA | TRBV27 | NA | CASSVYRDQPQHF | TGTGCCAGCAGTGTATACAGGGATCAGCCCCAGCATTTT
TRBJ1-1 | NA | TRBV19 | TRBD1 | CASSKTGVSTEAFF | TGTGCCAGTAGTAAAACAGGGGTGAGCACTGAAGCTTTCTTT
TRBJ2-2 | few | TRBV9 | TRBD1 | CASSPGTVSGELFF | TGTGCCAGCAGCCCGGGGACAGTCAGCGGGGAGCTGTTTTTT
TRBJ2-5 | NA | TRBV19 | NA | CASSADTESPYEETQYF | TGTGCCAGTAGCGCGGACACCGAAAGCCCGTACGAAGAGACCCAGTACTTC
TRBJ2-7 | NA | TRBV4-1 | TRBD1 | CASSGRQGWTLEQYF | TGCGCCAGCAGCGGACGACAGGGGTGGACCCTCGAGCAGTACTTC
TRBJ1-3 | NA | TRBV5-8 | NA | CASSLYPAAVGNTIYF | TGTGCCAGCAGCTTGTACCCCGCTGCAGTTGGAAACACCATATATTTT
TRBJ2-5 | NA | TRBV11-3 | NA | CASSLIAVGTQYF | TGTGCCAGCAGCTTGATTGCGGTAGGGACCCAGTACTTC
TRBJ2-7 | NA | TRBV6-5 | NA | CASSYGTRSYEQYF | TGTGCCAGCAGTTATGGGACACGCTCCTACGAGCAGTACTTC
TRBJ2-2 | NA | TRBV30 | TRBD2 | CAWQIGLAGTGELFF | TGTGCCTGGCAAATCGGACTAGCGGGGACCGGGGAGCTGTTTTTT
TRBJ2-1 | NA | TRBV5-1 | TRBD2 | CASSATSGSNEQFF | TGCGCCAGCAGCGCGACTAGCGGGAGCAATGAGCAGTTCTTC
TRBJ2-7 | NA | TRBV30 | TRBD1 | CAWSVPGQTYEQYF | TGTGCCTGGAGTGTACCGGGACAGACCTACGAGCAGTACTTC
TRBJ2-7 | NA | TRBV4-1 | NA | CASSQVFRRGYEQYF | TGCGCCAGCAGCCAAGTTTTCCGCAGAGGCTACGAGCAGTACTTC
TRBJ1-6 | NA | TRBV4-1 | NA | CASSQVLQVKDNSPLHF | TGCGCCAGCAGCCAAGTACTTCAGGTGAAGGATAATTCACCCCTCCACTTT
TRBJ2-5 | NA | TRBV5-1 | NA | CASNFLQGAGGETQYF | TGCGCCAGCAACTTTCTACAGGGGGCGGGGGGAGAGACCCAGTACTTC
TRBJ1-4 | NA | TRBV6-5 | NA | CASSLSGGTNEKLFF | TGTGCCAGCAGCCTGTCGGGGGGTACTAATGAAAAACTGTTTTTT
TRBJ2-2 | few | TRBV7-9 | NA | CASSRRGGRITGELFF | TGTGCCAGCAGCCGAAGGGGGGGCAGGATCACCGGGGAGCTGTTTTTT
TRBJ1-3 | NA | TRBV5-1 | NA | CASSLVWTPGNTIYF | TGCGCCAGCAGCTTGGTCTGGACACCTGGAAACACCATATATTTT
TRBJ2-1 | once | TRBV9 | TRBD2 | CASSVGRGGQNEQFF | TGTGCCAGCAGCGTAGGTCGCGGGGGGCAGAATGAGCAGTTCTTC
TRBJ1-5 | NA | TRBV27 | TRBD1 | CASSLMGTVNQPQHF | TGTGCCAGCAGTTTAATGGGGACAGTCAATCAGCCCCAGCATTTT
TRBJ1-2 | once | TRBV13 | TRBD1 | CASSQGEVYGYTF | TGTGCCAGCAGCCAGGGGGAGGTCTATGGCTACACCTTC
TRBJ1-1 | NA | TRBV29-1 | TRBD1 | CSVNRGQGESTEAFF | TGCAGCGTTAATCGGGGACAGGGAGAGTCGACTGAAGCTTTCTTT
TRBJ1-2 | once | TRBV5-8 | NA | CASSLEGDVRGYTF | TGTGCCAGCAGCTTGGAGGGGGACGTCCGTGGCTACACCTTC
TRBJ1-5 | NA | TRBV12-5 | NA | CASVDNLGPQHF | TGTGCTAGTGTTGACAACCTGGGGCCCCAGCATTTT
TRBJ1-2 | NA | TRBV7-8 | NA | CASSLHLGGGYGYTF | TGTGCCAGCAGCTTACATTTGGGAGGTGGCTATGGCTACACCTTC
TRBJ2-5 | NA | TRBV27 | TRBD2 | CASSTLAGGRETQYF | TGTGCCAGCTCCACCTTAGCGGGGGGAAGGGAGACCCAGTACTTC
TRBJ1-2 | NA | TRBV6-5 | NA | CASATGGGYTF | TGTGCCAGCGCCACGGGAGGGGGCTACACCTTC
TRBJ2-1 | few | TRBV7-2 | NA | CASSLQRGRSEQFF | TGTGCCAGCAGCTTACAGAGAGGTAGGTCTGAGCAGTTCTTC
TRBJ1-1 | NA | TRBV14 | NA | CASSQDVGYGAFF | TGTGCCAGCAGCCAAGATGTTGGTTACGGGGCTTTCTTT
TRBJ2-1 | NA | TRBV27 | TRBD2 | CASSLSSGGPNNEQFF | TGTGCCAGCAGTTTAAGTAGCGGGGGTCCCAACAATGAGCAGTTCTTC
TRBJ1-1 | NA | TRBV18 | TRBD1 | CASSRRDRGLIPSTSNTEAFF | TGTGCCAGCTCAAGAAGGGACAGGGGGCTGATACCCTCAACCTCGAACACTGAAGCTTTCTTT
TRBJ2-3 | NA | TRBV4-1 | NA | CASSPLAGSTDTQYF | TGCGCCAGCAGCCCTCTGGCTGGTAGCACAGATACGCAGTATTTT
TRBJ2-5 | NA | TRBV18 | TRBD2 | CASSLYKGAGVRPGQETQYF | TGTGCCAGCTCACTCTACAAGGGAGCGGGGGTTCGTCCGGGGCAAGAGACCCAGTACTTC
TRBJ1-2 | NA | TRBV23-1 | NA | CASSHSTDNYGYTF | TGCGCCAGCAGTCACTCGACAGACAACTATGGCTACACCTTC
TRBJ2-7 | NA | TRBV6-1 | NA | CASSAQGPPIYEQYF | TGTGCCAGCAGTGCCCAGGGGCCCCCAATCTACGAGCAGTACTTC
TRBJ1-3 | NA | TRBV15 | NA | CATSRGHRDWVTIYF | TGTGCCACCAGCAGAGGGCACAGGGATTGGGTCACCATATATTTT
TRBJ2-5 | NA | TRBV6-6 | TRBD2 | CASSSAGLAQETQYF | TGTGCCAGCAGTTCCGCTGGACTAGCGCAAGAGACCCAGTACTTC
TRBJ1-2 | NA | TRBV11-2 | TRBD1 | CASSSIRAGGLKDGYTF | TGTGCCAGCAGCTCGATTCGGGCAGGGGGGTTGAAGGATGGCTACACCTTC